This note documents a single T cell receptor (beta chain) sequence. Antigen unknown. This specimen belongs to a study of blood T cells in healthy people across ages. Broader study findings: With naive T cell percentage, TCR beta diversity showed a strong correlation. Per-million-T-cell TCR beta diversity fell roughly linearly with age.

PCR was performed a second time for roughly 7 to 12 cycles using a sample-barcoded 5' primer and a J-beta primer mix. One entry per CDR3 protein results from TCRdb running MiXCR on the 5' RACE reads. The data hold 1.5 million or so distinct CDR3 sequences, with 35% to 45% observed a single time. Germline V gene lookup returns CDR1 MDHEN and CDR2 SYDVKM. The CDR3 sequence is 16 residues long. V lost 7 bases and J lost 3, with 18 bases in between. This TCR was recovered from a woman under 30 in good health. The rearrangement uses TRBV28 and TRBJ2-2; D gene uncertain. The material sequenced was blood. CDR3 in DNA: TGTGCCAGCACCCACCAGAAGGGCGGTTACACCGGGGAGCTGTTTTTT. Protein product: CASTHQKGGYTGELFF.